This entry concerns a single T cell receptor beta chain. These data are taken from a study of blood T cell repertoires in COVID-19. The wider study: Whether acute or convalescent, the COVID-19 samples came from the United States, Italy and Spain. T cells, B-cell-depleted T cells, or PBMCs supplied cDNA or gDNA.

Germline CDR1 and CDR2: LNHDA and SQIVND (reference sequence). This CDR3 has 17 amino acids. V lost 3 bases to trimming and J lost 2 bases, with 17 bases between them. Original analysis: The assay estimated nucleated cells by amplifying reference gene primers. Produced via immunoSEQ multiplex PCR; TCRdb's table is partial and in-frame only. V, J and clone size are taken as reported in that table, and D and trimming were inferred from the DNA itself. The sample has approximately 170,000 clones; about four fifths are singletons. The sequenced material came from peripheral blood. This rearrangement joins TRBV19 to TRBJ1-5; possible D gene TRBD1, 6 bases. The TCR comes from a woman older than 75 with acute or convalescent COVID-19. The CDR3 reads CASSMGSGHGGNQPQHF. The CDR3 DNA reads TGTGCCAGTAGTATGGGGTCGGGACACGGAGGCAATCAGCCCCAGCATTTT.